This T cell receptor (beta chain) emerged from a study of Ad26.COV2.S vaccination and SARS-CoV-2 variants. Study background: In the COV1001 trial, the donor was in the Ad26.COV2.S arm. Each vaccinee took Ad26.COV2.S intramuscularly, once or twice 56 days apart.

Assay used: immunoSEQ multiplex PCR; TCRdb lists only in-frame clones, some missing. The sample records 300,000 to 500,000 clones, about 85% being singletons. Germline V gene data show CDR1 as SNHLY and CDR2 as FYNNEI. CDR3 length: 15 amino acids. J gave up 1 base and V 7 bases, and 6 bases lay outside the gene matches. Treatment here: 15 to 20 received Ad26.COV2.S at low or high dose, single or two shots; about 5 received placebo; per-sample allocation not given. It was on day 63 after the first vaccine or placebo injection that samples were taken. Immunization relied on an Ad26 vector, which expressed Wuhan-strain SARS-CoV-2 spike.

This receptor was taken from a person between 18 and 59 years old who received the Ad26.COV2.S COVID-19 vaccine or a placebo. Sequencing was performed on peripheral blood, taken in a trial of Ad26.COV2.S vaccine versus placebo. The chain couples TRBV2 to TRBJ2-2; TRBD1 agrees at 7 bases. The CDR3 loop is CASIQGSKNTGELFF. In DNA form, the CDR3 reads TGTGCCAGCATACAGGGGTCAAAGAACACCGGGGAGCTGTTTTTT.